These T cell receptor beta chains were read from a single sample in a study of regulatory T cells in long-lasting Graves disease. MiXCR was run by TCRdb on the multiplex PCR reads, yielding one entry per CDR3 protein. The top ten clones hold roughly an eighth of a sample with around 400,000 distinct CDR3 sequences, 21% of them seen once. The source material was peripheral blood mononuclear cells (PBMCs), sampled when the disease was refractory, from a patient treated with antithyroid drugs. The receptor set was obtained from a female donor with Graves disease. The CDR3 runs from the conserved cysteine through the conserved F or W. The order of the fields is V gene, J gene, D gene, clone size, CDR3 length, CDR3 DNA, CDR3 protein. The D gene is left open where the match is weak. Rows may omit the clone size; those that give it use once, few, many or a size class.

V: TRBV7-6
J: TRBJ2-2
D: .
size: few
length: 19
DNA: TGTGCCAGCAGCTCCGGTGGCAGGTCTGGCGACCCAAACACCGGGGAGCTGTTTTTT
CDR3: CASSSGGRSGDPNTGELFF

V: TRBV27
J: TRBJ1-5
D: .
size: many
length: 17
DNA: TGTGCCAGCAGTCCGACAGGAGGCGACAGTAGCAATCAGCCCCAGCATTTT
CDR3: CASSPTGGDSSNQPQHF

V: TRBV5-4
J: TRBJ2-7
D: .
size: few
length: 14
DNA: TGTGCCAGCAGCTGGTCACGAGCTCCTAGCGAGCAGTACTTC
CDR3: CASSWSRAPSEQYF

V: TRBV20-1
J: TRBJ2-7
D: TRBD2
size: few
length: 17
DNA: TGCAGTGCTAGAGACACTAGCGGGAGAGTCTCGGCACTCGAGCAGTACTTC
CDR3: CSARDTSGRVSALEQYF

V: TRBV7-9
J: TRBJ2-7
D: .
size: many
length: 14
DNA: TGTGCCAGCAGCCCCCGGGAGAAGCCCTACGAGCAGTACTTC
CDR3: CASSPREKPYEQYF

V: TRBV10-2
J: TRBJ2-7
D: .
size: many
length: 13
DNA: TGCGCCACCGGGACTCTTTCTCGTTACGAGCAGTACTTC
CDR3: CATGTLSRYEQYF

V: TRBV2
J: TRBJ2-1
D: .
size: .
length: 13
DNA: TGTGCCAGCAGTGTAGCGGCCCACAATGAGCAGTTCTTC
CDR3: CASSVAAHNEQFF

V: TRBV28
J: TRBJ1-5
D: TRBD1
size: many
length: 14
DNA: TGTGCCAGCAGTAACAGGGGGCTTAATCAGCCCCAGCATTTT
CDR3: CASSNRGLNQPQHF

V: TRBV3-1
J: TRBJ2-7
D: .
size: few
length: 14
DNA: TGTGCCAGCAGCCAAGAACAGGAAACCTACGAGCAGTACTTC
CDR3: CASSQEQETYEQYF

V: TRBV7-9
J: TRBJ2-7
D: .
size: many
length: 14
DNA: TGTGCCAGCAGCTCGCCCACAGGGAGCCACGAGCAGTACTTC
CDR3: CASSSPTGSHEQYF

V: TRBV12-3/TRBV12-4
J: TRBJ1-4
D: .
size: few
length: 15
DNA: TGTGCCAGCAAGGCGGGGGGGGGCGCCGGTGAAAAACTGTTTTTT
CDR3: CASKAGGGAGEKLFF

V: TRBV7-2
J: TRBJ2-7
D: TRBD2
size: many
length: 16
DNA: TGTGCCAGCAGCCCCCCGGGACTAGCGGGCCGCTACGAGCAGTACTTC
CDR3: CASSPPGLAGRYEQYF

V: TRBV12-3/TRBV12-4
J: TRBJ1-1
D: .
size: many
length: 15
DNA: TGTGCCAGCAGTTCAAATCTCCGAACTAACACTGAAGCTTTCTTT
CDR3: CASSSNLRTNTEAFF

V: TRBV11-2
J: TRBJ2-5
D: TRBD2
size: many
length: 16
DNA: TGTGCCAGCAGCTTAGGTAGTAGCGGGAGAGAAGAGACCCAGTACTTC
CDR3: CASSLGSSGREETQYF

V: TRBV2
J: TRBJ2-2
D: .
size: many
length: 16
DNA: TGTGCCAGCAGTGAAGCGCCGAGACAGAACACCGGGGAGCTGTTTTTT
CDR3: CASSEAPRQNTGELFF

V: TRBV28
J: TRBJ2-2
D: .
size: few
length: 15
DNA: TGTGCCAGCAGATATCTGACGGCAAACACCGGGGAGCTGTTTTTT
CDR3: CASRYLTANTGELFF

V: TRBV30
J: TRBJ2-1
D: .
size: .
length: 11
DNA: TGTGCCTGTGACTCGTACAATGAGCAGTTCTTC
CDR3: CACDSYNEQFF

V: TRBV7-6
J: TRBJ2-2
D: .
size: .
length: 17
DNA: TGTGCCAGCAGCCTCCCTAGGCTAGCGATGAACACCGGGGAGCTGTTTTTT
CDR3: CASSLPRLAMNTGELFF